Shown below are 18 T cell receptor beta chains from a single sample sequenced in a study of blood T cell repertoires in COVID-19. Repertoires were generated with immunoSEQ multiplex PCR, while TCRdb's copy carries only in-frame clones and drops some. The table shows roughly 110,000 clones, with about nine tenths occurring only once. Sequences were obtained from peripheral blood. These receptors originate from a woman younger than 45 with acute or convalescent COVID-19.

This chain uses TRBV5-1 with TRBJ1-1; the match to TRBD1 covers 9 bases. This CDR3 contains 14 residues. V was clipped by 4 bases and J by 3 bases; unmatched bases: 4. CDR1 is SGHRS and CDR2 is YFSETQ in the germline V gene. CDR3 nucleotides: TGCGCCAGCAGCGCGGGACAGGGTTACACTGAAGCTTTCTTT. It codes for CASSAGQGYTEAFF.

The chain has TRBV27 and TRBJ2-4; maybe TRBD1 (5 bases). V dropped 6 bases and J dropped 0 bases, with 15 bases sitting between them. This CDR3 is 16 amino acids long. CDR1 and CDR2 from the germline V gene are MNHEY and SMNVEV (reference sequence). The CDR3 protein is CASSLRTYLAKNIQYF. DNA of the CDR3: TGTGCCAGCAGCCTACGGACATATCTAGCCAAAAACATTCAGTACTTC.

The V and J genes are TRBV6-6 and TRBJ2-7; TRBD1 matches 7 bases. The CDR3 is made up of 13 amino acids. V trimming: 6 bases; J trimming: 3 bases; junction bases outside the gene matches: 5. From germline, CDR1 is MNHNY and CDR2 SVGAGI (reference sequence). The DNA for the CDR3 is TGTGCCAGCAGATCGGGACAGATCTACGAGCAGTACTTC. Its protein product is CASRSGQIYEQYF.

V is TRBV30 and J is TRBJ1-5; maybe TRBD1 (6 bases). This CDR3 has 14 amino acids. V was shortened by 0 bases and J by 5 bases, with 11 bases between the two germline ends. Germline assignment: CDR1 GTSNPN and CDR2 SVGIG (reference sequence). The CDR3 DNA follows: TGTGCCTGGAGTGTATGGACAGAAGATCAGCCCCAGCATTTT. As protein: CAWSVWTEDQPQHF.

V is TRBV4-2 and J is TRBJ2-3; 8 bases agree with TRBD2. Germline CDR1 is LGHNA and CDR2 is YNFKEQ. The CDR3 covers 14 residues. After removal of 5 bases from V and 4 bases from J, the junction contained 5 bases not matched to a gene. The CDR3 coding sequence is TGTGCCAGCAGCGCCGGACTAGCTCCAGATACGCAGTATTTT. This sequence encodes CASSAGLAPDTQYF.

The CDR3 protein is CASSFSYEQYF. The CDR3 DNA sequence: TGTGCCAGCAGTTTCTCGTACGAGCAGTACTTC. The chain couples TRBV7-2 to TRBJ2-7, with D hard to call. The germline V and J ends were trimmed by 6 bases and 4 bases, with 7 bases remaining between them. The CDR3 is made up of 11 amino acids. Germline V gene lookup returns CDR1 SGHTA and CDR2 FQGNSA.

The chain recombines TRBV10-3 with TRBJ2-7, with TRBD2 matching 8 bases. The V gene end was trimmed by 7 bases and the J gene end by 3 bases; junction bases not matched to a gene: 2. Per germline, CDR1 ENHRY and CDR2 SYGVKD. The CDR3 is 12 residues long. The CDR3 nucleotides are TGTGCCATCAAGGGACTAGGCTACGAGCAGTACTTC. It yields the protein CAIKGLGYEQYF.

This clone was seen a handful of times. CDR3 protein: CASSEYGNEQFF. Written as DNA, the CDR3 is TGTGCCAGCAGTGAATACGGGAACGAGCAGTTCTTC. The chain employs TRBV6-1 and TRBJ2-1, with D possibly matching TRBD2 (5 bases). CDR1 MNHNS and CDR2 SASEGT come from the germline V gene. V dropped 2 bases and J dropped 10 bases, with 9 bases sitting between them. The length of the CDR3 is 12 residues.

The J gene is TRBJ1-4, the V gene TRBV2, with 9 bases matching TRBD1. The CDR3 has 11 residues. The V gene end was trimmed by 6 bases and the J gene end by 14 bases; junction bases not matched to a gene: 4. Germline V gene lookup returns CDR1 SNHLY and CDR2 FYNNEI. CDR3 bases: TGTGCCAGCAGGGAGACAGGGGGGCTGTTTTTT. This gives the protein CASRETGGLFF.

This chain joins TRBV27 and TRBJ1-6, with 12 bases matching TRBD1. The V gene's germline CDR1 is MNHEY and CDR2 SMNVEV (reference sequence). This CDR3 has 14 residues. V shed 5 bases, J shed 7 bases, and the junction held 0 bases outside the gene matches. For the CDR3, the DNA is TGTGCCAGCAGTGGGACAGGGGGCAATTCACCCCTCCACTTT. Residues: CASSGTGGNSPLHF.

The chain recombines TRBV19 with TRBJ2-7; D is unclear. The germline V gene encodes CDR1 LNHDA and CDR2 SQIVND (reference sequence). The CDR3 has 12 amino acids. With 4 bases removed from V and 4 bases from J, the gap between germline ends came to 8 bases. The CDR3 protein is CASSNGPYEQYF. The DNA of the CDR3 is TGTGCCAGTAGTAATGGGCCGTACGAGCAGTACTTC.

The chain has TRBV28 and TRBJ2-3, with 7 bases aligning to TRBD1. The CDR3 is 18 residues long. Trimming removed 4 bases from V and 4 bases from J; junction bases left unmatched: 17. Germline V CDR1 and CDR2: MDHEN, SYDVKM. Written as DNA, the CDR3 is TGTGCCAGCAGTTCCATACCGGCCACGACAGGGATGCCAGATACGCAGTATTTT. Amino acid sequence: CASSSIPATTGMPDTQYF.

V and J are TRBV4-3 and TRBJ1-3, with a tentative D call TRBD1 (5 bases). The CDR3 totals 17 residues. Germline-derived CDR1 and CDR2 are LGHNA and YSLEER. The ends were cut back, 0 bases at V and 0 bases at J, with 12 bases in the middle. DNA of the CDR3: TGCGCCAGCAGCCAAGATTGGGTGACAGACTCTGGAAACACCATATATTTT. Translated, it gives CASSQDWVTDSGNTIYF.

The chain combines TRBV28 with TRBJ1-5; TRBD1 might be the D (5 bases). Trimming left V 5 bases short and J 2 bases short, with 10 bases between. The CDR3 loop spans 14 amino acids. CDR1 and CDR2 (germline): MDHEN, SYDVKM. CDR3 residues: CASSPRRGNQPQHF. The CDR3 DNA is TGTGCCAGCAGTCCACGCAGGGGCAATCAGCCCCAGCATTTT.

The chain combines TRBV4-1 with TRBJ1-1, with 7 positions matching TRBD1. The V and J ends lost 1 base and 1 base, in that order; junction bases with no gene match: 0. The CDR3 contains 14 residues. Per germline, CDR1 MGHRA and CDR2 YSYEKL. DNA of the CDR3: TGCGCCAGCAGCCAAGGACAGGGGAACACTGAAGCTTTCTTT. Its translation is CASSQGQGNTEAFF.

The rearrangement joins TRBV6-5 to TRBJ1-5; no firm D call. The V gene lost 6 bases and the J gene lost 7 bases, with 19 bases spanning the gap. This CDR3 contains 15 residues. CDR1 and CDR2 from the germline V gene are MNHEY and SVGAGI. The CDR3 reads CASSPGPGVGQPQHF. In DNA, the CDR3 is TGTGCCAGCAGCCCGGGTCCGGGAGTCGGCCAGCCCCAGCATTTT.

This clone was seen once. The chain has TRBV28 and TRBJ2-1; D possibly corresponds to TRBD1 (5 bases). Deletions cut 7 bases from V and 5 bases from J, with 15 bases between. Germline CDR1 is MDHEN and CDR2 is SYDVKM. The CDR3 consists of 14 residues. CDR3 nucleotides: TGTGCCAGCATAAGACAGTCGTGGGACAATGAGCAGTTCTTC. Its protein is CASIRQSWDNEQFF.

The chain joins TRBV5-4 to TRBJ2-7; possible D gene TRBD1, 6 bases. V lost 3 bases to trimming and J lost 2 bases, with 12 bases between them. The V gene's germline CDR1 is SGHNT and CDR2 YYREEE (reference sequence). The CDR3 covers 14 residues. CDR3 sequence (DNA): TGTGCCAGCAGCTCCCGGGACAAGCCCTACGAGCAGTACTTC. Translating it yields CASSSRDKPYEQYF.